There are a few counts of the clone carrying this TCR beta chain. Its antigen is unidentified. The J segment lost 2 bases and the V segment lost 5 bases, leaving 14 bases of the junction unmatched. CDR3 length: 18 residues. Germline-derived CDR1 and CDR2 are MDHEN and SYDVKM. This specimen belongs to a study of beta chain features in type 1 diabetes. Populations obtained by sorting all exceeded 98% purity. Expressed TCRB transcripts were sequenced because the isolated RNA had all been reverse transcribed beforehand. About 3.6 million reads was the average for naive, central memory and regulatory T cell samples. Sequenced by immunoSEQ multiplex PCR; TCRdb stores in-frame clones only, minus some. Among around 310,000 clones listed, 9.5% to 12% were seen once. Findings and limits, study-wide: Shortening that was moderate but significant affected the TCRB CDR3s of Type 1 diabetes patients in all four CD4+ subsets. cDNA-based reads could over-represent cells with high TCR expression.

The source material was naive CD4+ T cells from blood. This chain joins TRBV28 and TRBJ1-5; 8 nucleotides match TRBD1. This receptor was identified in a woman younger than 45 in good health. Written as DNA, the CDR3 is TGTGCCAGCAGTGAACAGGGGGTGGGGTGGCGGGGCAATCAGCCCCAGCATTTT. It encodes CASSEQGVGWRGNQPQHF.